This T cell receptor beta chain was documented in a study of T cell responses to AZD1222 COVID-19 vaccine. This CDR3 is 16 amino acids long. Trimming removed 2 bases at V and 0 bases at J, with 11 bases between. CDR1 and CDR2 from the germline V gene are LGHDT and YNNKEL (reference sequence). This clone was picked up one time. The data were produced by immunoSEQ multiplex PCR, yet TCRdb's version contains in-frame clones alone and is incomplete. The sample lists roughly 160,000 clones, around 87% occurring once. This chain joins TRBV3-1 (or the pseudogene TRBV3-2) and TRBJ1-3; possible D gene TRBD1, 5 bases. This sample comprised peripheral blood, obtained 28 days after the second AZD1222 dose. This sequence was found in an adult who received the AZD1222 COVID-19 vaccine. This CDR3 reads CASSQPTGYSGNTIYF. The CDR3 bases are TGTGCCAGCAGCCAACCAACAGGCTACTCTGGAAACACCATATATTTT.